This T cell receptor (beta chain) was sequenced during a study of T cell responses to AZD1222 COVID-19 vaccine. Study-wide results and limits: Baseline seropositivity characterized only 5 to 7 AZD1222 recipients. Sampling that yielded the repertoires occurred only after the peak T cell response. Donors were mostly white British, more females; clonal diversity possibly underestimated. Regions 160-218 and 743-854 dominated among vaccine-associated CD4 TCRs spanning spike.

This CDR3 is built from 12 residues. The germline V and J ends were trimmed by 2 bases and 3 bases, with 1 base remaining between them. Per germline, CDR1 SGHAT and CDR2 FQNNGV. The method was immunoSEQ multiplex PCR; TCRdb's version includes in-frame clones alone and lacks a portion of them. This repertoire shows roughly 80,000 clones, about 90% found once; its top ten account for about 5%. This clone was seen a handful of times. Its matching antigen is unknown. The TCR originated in an adult in good health. The V and J genes are TRBV11-2 and TRBJ1-4; no firm D call. The sequences come from peripheral blood, collected on day 0 of AZD1222 vaccination. This CDR3 reads CASSLSNEKLFF. For the CDR3, the DNA is TGTGCCAGCAGCTTATCTAATGAAAAACTGTTTTTT.